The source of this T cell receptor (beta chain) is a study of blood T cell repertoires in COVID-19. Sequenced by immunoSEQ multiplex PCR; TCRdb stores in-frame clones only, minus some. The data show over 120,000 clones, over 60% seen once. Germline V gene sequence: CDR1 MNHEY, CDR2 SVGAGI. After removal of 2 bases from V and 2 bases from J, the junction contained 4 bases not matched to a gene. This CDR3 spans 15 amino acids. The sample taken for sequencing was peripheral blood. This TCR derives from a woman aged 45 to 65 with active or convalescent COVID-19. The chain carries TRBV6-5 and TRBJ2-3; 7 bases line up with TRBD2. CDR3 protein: CASSYGRGVTDTQYF. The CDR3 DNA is TGTGCCAGCAGTTACGGCCGGGGGGTCACAGATACGCAGTATTTT.